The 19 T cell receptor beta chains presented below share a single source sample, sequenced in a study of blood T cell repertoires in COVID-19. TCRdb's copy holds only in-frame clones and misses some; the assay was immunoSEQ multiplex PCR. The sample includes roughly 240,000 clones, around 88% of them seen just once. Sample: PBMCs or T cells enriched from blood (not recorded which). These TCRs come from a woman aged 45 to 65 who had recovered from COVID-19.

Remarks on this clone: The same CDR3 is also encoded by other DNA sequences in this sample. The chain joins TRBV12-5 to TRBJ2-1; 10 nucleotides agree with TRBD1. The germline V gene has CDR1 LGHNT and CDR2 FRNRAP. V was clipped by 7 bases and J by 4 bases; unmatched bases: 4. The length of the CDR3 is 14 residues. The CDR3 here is CASVPGQGYNEQFF. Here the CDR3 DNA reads TGTGCTAGTGTCCCGGGACAGGGGTACAATGAGCAGTTCTTC.

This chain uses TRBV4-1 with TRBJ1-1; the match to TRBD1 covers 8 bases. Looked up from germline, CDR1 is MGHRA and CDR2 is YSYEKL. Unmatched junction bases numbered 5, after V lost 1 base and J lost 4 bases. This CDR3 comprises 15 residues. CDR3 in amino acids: CASSQAGQGFTEAFF. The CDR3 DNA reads TGCGCCAGCAGCCAAGCTGGACAGGGTTTCACTGAAGCTTTCTTT.

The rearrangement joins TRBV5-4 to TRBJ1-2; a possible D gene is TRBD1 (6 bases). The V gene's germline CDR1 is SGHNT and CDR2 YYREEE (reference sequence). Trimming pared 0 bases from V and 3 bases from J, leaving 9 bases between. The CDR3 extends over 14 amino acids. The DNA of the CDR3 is TGTGCCAGCAGCTTGGACAGGGTTGACTATGGCTACACCTTC. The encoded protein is CASSLDRVDYGYTF. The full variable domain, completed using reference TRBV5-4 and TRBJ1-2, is ETGVTQSPTHLIKTRGQQVTLRCSSQSGHNTVSWYQQALGQGPQFIFQYYREEENGRGNFPPRFSGLQFPNYSSELNVNALELDDSALYLCASSLDRVDYGYTFGSGTRLTVV.

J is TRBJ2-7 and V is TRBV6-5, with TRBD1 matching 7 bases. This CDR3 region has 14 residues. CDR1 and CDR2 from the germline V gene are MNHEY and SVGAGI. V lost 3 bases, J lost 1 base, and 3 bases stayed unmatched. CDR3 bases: TGTGCCAGCAGTTATGCAGGGGGATCCTACGAGCAGTACTTC. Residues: CASSYAGGSYEQYF.

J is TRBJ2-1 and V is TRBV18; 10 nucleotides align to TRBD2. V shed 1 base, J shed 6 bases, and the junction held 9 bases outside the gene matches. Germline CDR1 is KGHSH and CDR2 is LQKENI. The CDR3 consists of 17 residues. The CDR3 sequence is CASSPRLAGDGSNEQFF. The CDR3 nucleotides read TGTGCCAGCTCACCACGGCTAGCGGGAGACGGGTCCAATGAGCAGTTCTTC.

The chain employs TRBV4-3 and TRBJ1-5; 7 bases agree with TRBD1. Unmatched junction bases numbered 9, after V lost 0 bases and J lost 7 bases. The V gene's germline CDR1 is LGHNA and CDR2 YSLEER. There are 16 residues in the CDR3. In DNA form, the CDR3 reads TGCGCCAGCAGCCAAGATTGGCTAGGGGGCCGGCAGCCCCAGCATTTT. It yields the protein CASSQDWLGGRQPQHF.

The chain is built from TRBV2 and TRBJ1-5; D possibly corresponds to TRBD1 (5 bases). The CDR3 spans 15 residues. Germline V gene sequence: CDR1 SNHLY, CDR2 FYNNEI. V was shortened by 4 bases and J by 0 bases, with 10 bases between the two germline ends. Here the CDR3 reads CASSVTGYSNQPQHF. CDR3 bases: TGTGCCAGCAGTGTCACAGGATATAGCAATCAGCCCCAGCATTTT. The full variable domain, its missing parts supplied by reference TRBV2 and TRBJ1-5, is EPEVTQTPSHQVTQMGQEVILRCVPISNHLYFYWYRQILGQKVEFLVSFYNNEISEKSEIFDDQFSVERPDGSNFTLKIRSTKLEDSAMYFCASSVTGYSNQPQHFGDGTRLSIL.

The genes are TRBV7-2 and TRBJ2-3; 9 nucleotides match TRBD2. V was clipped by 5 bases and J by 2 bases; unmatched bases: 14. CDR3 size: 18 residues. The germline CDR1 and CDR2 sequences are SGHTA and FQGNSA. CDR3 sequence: CASSPTRRLADITDTQYF. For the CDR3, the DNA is TGTGCCAGCAGCCCGACCCGCCGACTAGCGGATATCACAGATACGCAGTATTTT.

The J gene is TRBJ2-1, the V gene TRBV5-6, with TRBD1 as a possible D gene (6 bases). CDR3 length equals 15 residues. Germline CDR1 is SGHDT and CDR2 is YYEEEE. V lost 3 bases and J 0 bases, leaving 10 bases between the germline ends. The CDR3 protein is CASSWIGGSYNEQFF. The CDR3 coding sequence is TGTGCCAGCAGCTGGATAGGGGGCTCCTACAATGAGCAGTTCTTC. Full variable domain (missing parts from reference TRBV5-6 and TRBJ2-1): DAGVTQSPTHLIKTRGQQVTLRCSPKSGHDTVSWYQQALGQGPQFIFQYYEEEERQRGNFPDRFSGHQFPNYSSELNVNALLLGDSALYLCASSWIGGSYNEQFFGPGTRLTVL.

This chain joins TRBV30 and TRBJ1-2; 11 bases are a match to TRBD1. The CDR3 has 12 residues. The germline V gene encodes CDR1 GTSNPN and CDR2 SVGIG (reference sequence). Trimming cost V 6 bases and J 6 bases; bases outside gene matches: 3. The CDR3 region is CACRTGGDGYTF. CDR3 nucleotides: TGTGCCTGTAGGACAGGGGGCGATGGCTACACCTTC. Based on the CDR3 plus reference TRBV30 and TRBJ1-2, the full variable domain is SQTIHQWPATLVQPVGSPLSLECTVEGTSNPNLYWYRQAAGRGLQLLFYSVGIGQISSEVPQNLSASRPQDRQFILSSKKLLLSDSGFYLCACRTGGDGYTFGSGTRLTVV.

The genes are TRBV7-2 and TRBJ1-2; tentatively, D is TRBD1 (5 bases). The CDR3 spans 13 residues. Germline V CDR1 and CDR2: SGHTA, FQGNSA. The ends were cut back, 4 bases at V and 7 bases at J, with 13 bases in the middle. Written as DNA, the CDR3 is TGTGCCAGCAGCTCCGGACAAAACGGTGGCTACACCTTC. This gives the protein CASSSGQNGGYTF.

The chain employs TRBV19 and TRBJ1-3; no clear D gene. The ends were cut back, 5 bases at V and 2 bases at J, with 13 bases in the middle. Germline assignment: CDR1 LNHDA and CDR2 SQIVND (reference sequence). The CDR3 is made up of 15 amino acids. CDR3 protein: CASSDPGRPGNTIYF. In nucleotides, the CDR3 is TGTGCCAGTAGTGACCCCGGGAGACCTGGAAACACCATATATTTT.

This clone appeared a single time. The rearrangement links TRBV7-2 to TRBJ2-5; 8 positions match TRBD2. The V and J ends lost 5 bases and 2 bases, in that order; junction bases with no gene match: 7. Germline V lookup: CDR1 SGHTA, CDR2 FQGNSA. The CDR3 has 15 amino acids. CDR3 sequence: CASSGQRGPQETQYF. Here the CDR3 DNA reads TGTGCCAGCAGCGGACAGCGGGGGCCACAAGAGACCCAGTACTTC.

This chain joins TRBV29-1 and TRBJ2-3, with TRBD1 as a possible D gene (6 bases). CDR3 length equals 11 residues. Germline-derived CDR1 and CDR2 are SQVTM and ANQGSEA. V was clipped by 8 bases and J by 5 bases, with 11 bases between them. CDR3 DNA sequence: TGCAGCACACAGGGTGGAGATACGCAGTATTTT. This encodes CSTQGGDTQYF.

The CDR3 protein is CASSQEDFEKTQYF. In DNA, the CDR3 is TGCGCCAGCAGCCAAGAGGACTTCGAAAAGACCCAGTACTTC. J is TRBJ2-5 and V is TRBV4-1; maybe TRBD2 (5 bases). Per the germline V gene, CDR1 is MGHRA and CDR2 is YSYEKL. Trimming pared 0 bases from V and 6 bases from J, leaving 11 bases between. The CDR3 spans 14 residues.

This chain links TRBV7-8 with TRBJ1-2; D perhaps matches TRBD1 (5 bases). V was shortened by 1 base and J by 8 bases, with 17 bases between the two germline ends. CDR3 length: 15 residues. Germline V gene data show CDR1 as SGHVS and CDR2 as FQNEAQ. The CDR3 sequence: CASSLGPGQGRGYTF. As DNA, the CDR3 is TGTGCCAGCAGCTTAGGCCCTGGGCAGGGTAGGGGCTACACCTTC.

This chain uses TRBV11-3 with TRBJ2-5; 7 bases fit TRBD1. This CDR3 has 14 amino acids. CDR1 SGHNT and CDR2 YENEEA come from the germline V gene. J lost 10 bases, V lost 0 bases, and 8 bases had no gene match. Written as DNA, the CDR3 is TGTGCCAGCAGCTTAGAAAGGGGGCCCGTTGGCCAGTACTTC. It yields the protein CASSLERGPVGQYF.

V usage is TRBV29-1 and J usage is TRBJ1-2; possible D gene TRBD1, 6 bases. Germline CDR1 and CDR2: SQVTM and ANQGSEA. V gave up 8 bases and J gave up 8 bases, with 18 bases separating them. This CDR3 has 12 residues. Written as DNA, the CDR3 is TGCAGCACAACAACAGGGAGGGAGGGCTACACCTTC. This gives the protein CSTTTGREGYTF.

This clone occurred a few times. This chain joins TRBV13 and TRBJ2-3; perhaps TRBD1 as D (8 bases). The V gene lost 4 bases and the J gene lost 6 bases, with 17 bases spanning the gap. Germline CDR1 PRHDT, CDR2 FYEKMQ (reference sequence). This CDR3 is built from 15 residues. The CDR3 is CASSYRGGRDDTQYF. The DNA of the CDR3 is TGTGCCAGCAGCTACAGGGGGGGGCGGGATGATACGCAGTATTTT. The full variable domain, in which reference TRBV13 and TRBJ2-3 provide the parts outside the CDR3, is AAGVIQSPRHLIKEKRETATLKCYPIPRHDTVYWYQQGPGQDPQFLISFYEKMQSDKGSIPDRFSAQQFSDYHSELNMSSLELGDSALYFCASSYRGGRDDTQYFGPGTRLTVL.